The sequence of this TCR beta chain was determined in a study of blood T cell repertoires in COVID-19 (dated by TCRdb to between 2020 and 2021). With regard to the full study: The collaborator samples originated in the United States, Italy and Spain and spanned the acute and convalescent phases of COVID-19. The prospective study material was composed of cDNA or gDNA derived from T cells, B-cell-depleted T cells, or PBMCs. The dataset comprised deeply sampled blood TCRbeta repertoires from subjects exposed to, actively infected with, or recovered from COVID-19. The repertoires were released in a freely available public database meant as a resource for research on the immune response to SARS-CoV-2. The samples were drawn from two sources: the first 160 participants of the ongoing ImmuneRACE study, and 1,000 to 1,500 subjects contributed by 6 global collaborators. The sample metadata nearly always contained a de-identified subject ID, COVID-19 status, age in years and sex. Where available, HLA class I and class II types were taken from metadata supplied by the sample provider and were not determined by assay-based typing.

The immunoSEQ Assay, a bias-controlled multiplex PCR, was used to amplify TCRbeta CDR3 regions from genomic DNA. The authors' analysis ran thus. Nucleated cell counts per sample were estimated from amplification of reference gene primers within the assay. Sequence reads were collapsed and filtered to measure the absolute abundance of every unique TCRbeta CDR3 rearrangement. For each sample, productive Simpson clonality was calculated by taking the square root of Simpson's diversity index across productive rearrangements. TCRdb obtained this table from immuneACCESS and retained in-frame rearrangements with V and J assigned. These tables miss some clones; where compared with another copy, unresolved V genes account for less than half of the shortfall, and the remainder is unexplained. V, J and clone size are taken as reported in that table, and D and trimming were inferred from the DNA itself. The sample yields about 100,000 clones; approximately 91% were counted once. The ten largest make up under 2% of the sample.

On this clone itself: What this receptor recognizes is not known. No much larger clonotype is one base removed from it; base qualities were not supplied.

General findings and caveats noted by the study authors: The quantity of clinical and demographic metadata differed by source and by participant and was supplied without curation.

Each collaborating institution followed its own protocols to collect whole blood in K2EDTA tubes. For TCRbeta analysis, collaborator samples were shipped as frozen whole blood, as isolated PBMCs, or as DNA extracted from either sample type. Sequencing used peripheral blood. This clonotype originated in a human donor with active COVID-19. The donor label of this sample is uncertain.

The CDR3: CASSHRGHNEKLFF. The DNA sequence is as follows: TGTGCCAGCAGTCACAGGGGACATAATGAAAAACTGTTTTTT. The chain is made from TRBV6-5 and TRBJ1-4; TRBD1 aligns with 7 central bases. CDR1 MNHEY and CDR2 SVGAGI were looked up in the germline V gene. The junction shows trimming of 5 bases on V and 4 bases on J, and the gene matches do not reach 4 bases of it. Including the terminal cysteine and phenylalanine, the CDR3 comprises 14 residues. Only CDR3 DNA is held: 42 bases, read in frame from base 1.